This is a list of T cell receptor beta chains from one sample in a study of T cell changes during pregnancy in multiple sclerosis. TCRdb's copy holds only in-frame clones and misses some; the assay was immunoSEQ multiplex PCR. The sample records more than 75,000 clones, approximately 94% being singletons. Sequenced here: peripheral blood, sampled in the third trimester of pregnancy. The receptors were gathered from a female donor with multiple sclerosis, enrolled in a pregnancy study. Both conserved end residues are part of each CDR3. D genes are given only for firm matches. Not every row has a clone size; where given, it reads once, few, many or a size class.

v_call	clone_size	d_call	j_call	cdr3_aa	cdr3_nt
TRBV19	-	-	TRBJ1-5	CASTREGYSNQPQHF	TGTGCCAGTACCAGGGAGGGTTATAGCAATCAGCCCCAGCATTTT
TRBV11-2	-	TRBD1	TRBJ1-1	CASSSKGQELKDTEAFF	TGTGCCAGCAGCTCAAAGGGACAGGAACTGAAGGACACTGAAGCTTTCTTT
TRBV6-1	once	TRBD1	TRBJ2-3	CASRRQGPRDTQYF	TGTGCCAGCAGACGACAGGGACCCCGGGATACGCAGTATTTT
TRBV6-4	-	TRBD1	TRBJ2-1	CASSDSMLGQSNEQFF	TGTGCCAGCAGTGACTCGATGCTGGGACAGAGCAATGAGCAGTTCTTC
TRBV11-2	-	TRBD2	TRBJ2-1	CASSLGRGGRNEQFF	TGTGCCAGCAGCTTAGGGCGGGGGGGCCGAAATGAGCAGTTCTTC
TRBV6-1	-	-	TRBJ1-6	CASSDSPSNNSPLHF	TGTGCCAGCAGTGACTCCCCCTCTAATAATTCACCCCTCCACTTT
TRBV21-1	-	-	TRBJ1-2	CASSSTGPCGYGYTF	TGTGCCAGCAGCAGCACAGGGCCCTGCGGCTATGGCTACACCTTC
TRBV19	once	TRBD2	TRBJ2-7	CASKGQLAGPSKQYF	TGTGCCTCCAAGGGGCAGCTAGCGGGGCCTTCGAAGCAGTACTTC
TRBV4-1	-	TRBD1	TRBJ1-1	CASTPRDRGRTEAFF	TGCGCCAGCACCCCCCGGGACAGGGGGAGGACTGAAGCTTTCTTT
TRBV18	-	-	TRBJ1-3	CASSPLTSSGNTIYF	TGTGCCAGCTCACCATTGACAAGCTCTGGAAACACCATATATTTT
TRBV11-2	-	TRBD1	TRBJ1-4	CASSLGTGTGEKLFF	TGTGCCAGCAGCTTAGGGACAGGGACTGGTGAAAAACTGTTTTTT
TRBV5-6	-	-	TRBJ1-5	CASSLGSQPQHF	TGTGCCAGCAGCTTGGGTAGCCAGCCCCAGCATTTT
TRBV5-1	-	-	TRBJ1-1	CASFEWGRGSEAFF	TGCGCCAGCTTTGAGTGGGGGCGCGGCTCTGAAGCTTTCTTT
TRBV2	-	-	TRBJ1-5	CASTTGNSNQPQHF	TGTGCCAGCACCACAGGGAATAGCAATCAGCCCCAGCATTTT
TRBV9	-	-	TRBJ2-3	CASSVVGGTDTQYF	TGTGCCAGCAGCGTAGTCGGGGGAACAGATACGCAGTATTTT
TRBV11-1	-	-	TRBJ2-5	CASSRAGTQETQYF	TGTGCCAGCAGCCGCGCAGGGACTCAAGAGACCCAGTACTTC
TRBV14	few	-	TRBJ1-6	CASSQILNNSPLHF	TGTGCCAGCAGCCAGATACTAAATAATTCACCCCTCCACTTT